This T cell receptor beta chain was identified in a study of response to subunit inactivated influenza vaccine. The CDR3 is 15 amino acids. Germline V gene data show CDR1 as SGDLS and CDR2 as YYNGEE. Deletions cut 1 base from V and 2 bases from J, with 13 bases between. Each CDR3 protein is one row after TCRdb ran MiXCR on the RT-PCR reads. The table shows roughly 540,000 distinct CDR3 sequences, with approximately 24% occurring only once. This same sample was also taken into another study, of T cells expressing NK-cell markers. That report notes: Production of TCR beta cDNA relied on 5'RACE template switching with UMIs. Roughly 1.0-8% of CD8+ T cells in over five donors belonged to dominant NKG2C+ clonotypes. It is unclear if expanded NKG2C-expressing clones target HCMV antigens.

The rearrangement links TRBV9 to TRBJ2-7, with D perhaps assigned TRBD1 or TRBD2 (6 bases each). The sequence came from a man between 45 and 60 years old who received an inactivated influenza vaccine. The starting material was CD4+ T cells sorted from PBMCs, obtained approximately 13 days after vaccination. The CDR3 DNA reads as TGTGCCAGCAGCGTACGAGGGGGGTTCACCTACGAGCAGTACTTC. As protein: CASSVRGGFTYEQYF.